This entry is about one T cell receptor beta chain. What it binds is not known. The source of the sample is a study of CXCR3-negative and CXCR3-positive naive CD8 T cells. The study's findings and limits: The study found more hydrophobic TRB CDR3s in CXCR3-positive naive cells than in CXCR3-negative naive cells.

The CDR3 is made up of 17 amino acids. From germline, CDR1 is SGHAT and CDR2 FQDESV (reference sequence). 5' RACE with UMI labels generated the TRB cDNA libraries. For each CDR3 protein, TCRdb gives one entry from its re-call of the 5' RACE reads, without DNA. Here the sample table reports tens of thousands of distinct CDR3 sequences. Within the CD8+ T cell compartment, naive cells were CD45RO-CCR7+CD27+CD95-. The receptor was isolated from a human donor in good health. Some clones in this sample may be carry-over from other donors' samples. The chain couples TRBV11-1 to TRBJ2-7; TCRdb outputs TRBD1, but without DNA this stays unchecked. Sequencing input: naive CXCR3+ CD8+ T cells from blood. This sample's subset: CD45RO-CCR7+CD27+CD95- naive CD8+ T cells expressing CXCR3 (TNR3+). CDR3 region: CASGDPARGGSSYEQYF. The complete variable domain, with remaining parts taken from reference TRBV11-1 and TRBJ2-7, reads EAEVAQSPRYKITEKSQAVAFWCDPISGHATLYWYRQILGQGPELLVQFQDESVVDDSQLPKDRFSAERLKGVDSTLKIQPAELGDSAMYLCASGDPARGGSSYEQYFGPGTRLTVT.